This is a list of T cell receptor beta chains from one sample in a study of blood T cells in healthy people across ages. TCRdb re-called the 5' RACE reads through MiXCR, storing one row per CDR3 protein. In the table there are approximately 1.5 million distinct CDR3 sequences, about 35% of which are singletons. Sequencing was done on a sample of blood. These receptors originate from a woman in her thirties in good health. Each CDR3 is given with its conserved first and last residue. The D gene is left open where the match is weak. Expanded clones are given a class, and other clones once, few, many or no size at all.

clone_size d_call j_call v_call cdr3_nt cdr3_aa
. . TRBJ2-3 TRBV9 TGTGCCAGCAGCGCCCCCCCTCAGGGAACGAACACAGATACGCAGTATTTT CASSAPPQGTNTDTQYF
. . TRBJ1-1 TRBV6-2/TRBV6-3 TGTGCCAGCAGTTACGCCCACGGCGCTGAAGCTTTCTTT CASSYAHGAEAFF
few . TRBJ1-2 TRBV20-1 TGCAGTGCGACGGTGGGGGGCGAAGGCTACACCTTC CSATVGGEGYTF
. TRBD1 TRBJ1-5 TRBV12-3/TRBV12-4 TGTGCCAGCAGCCGTTTTATCCCCGGCAGGGGACAGGGCAATCAGCCCCAGCATTTT CASSRFIPGRGQGNQPQHF
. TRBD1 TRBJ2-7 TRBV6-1 TGTGCCAGCAGTGAAGGGCTGAGGACAGGGAGTTACGAGCAGTACTTC CASSEGLRTGSYEQYF
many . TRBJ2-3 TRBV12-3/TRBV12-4 TGTGCCAGCAGGCGAAAGTCTTTAGACTCCTTCCTCTCCGAGGGTACGCAGTATTTT CASRRKSLDSFLSEGTQYF
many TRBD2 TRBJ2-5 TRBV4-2 TGTGCCAGCAGCCACGAGACTAGCGGGGGAGAGACCCAGTACTTC CASSHETSGGETQYF
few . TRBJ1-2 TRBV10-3 TGTGCCATCGGGGATGGCTACACCTTC CAIGDGYTF
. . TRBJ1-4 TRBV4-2 TGTGCCAGCAGCCAAGATCGCGGGGAGAATGAAAAACTGTTTTTT CASSQDRGENEKLFF
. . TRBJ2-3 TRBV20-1 TGCAGTGCTAGAGATAAGGGTGTACCCACAGATACGCAGTATTTT CSARDKGVPTDTQYF
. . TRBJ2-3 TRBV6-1 TGTGCCAGCAGTGAAGTGGCCGTAGGCACAGATACGCAGTATTTT CASSEVAVGTDTQYF
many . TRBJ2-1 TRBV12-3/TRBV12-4 TGTGCCAGCGGCCCCTACAGGGACCATGAGCAGTTCTTC CASGPYRDHEQFF
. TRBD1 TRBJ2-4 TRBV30 TGTGCCTGGAGTTATGGACAGGGGGCGGGGAACATTCAGTACTTC CAWSYGQGAGNIQYF
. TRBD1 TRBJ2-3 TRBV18 TGTGCCAGCTCACCAGAGACAGGGGTTGCAGATACGCAGTATTTT CASSPETGVADTQYF
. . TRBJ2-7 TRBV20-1 TGCAGTGCTAGAGTTAATAGATTCTACGAGCAGTACTTC CSARVNRFYEQYF
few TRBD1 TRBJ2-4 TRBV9 TGTGCCAGCAGCGCCGACAGGGAAACGGTGCAGTACTTC CASSADRETVQYF
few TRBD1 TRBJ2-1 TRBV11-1 TGTGCCAGCACCAAGACAGGGCTCAATGAGCAGTTCTTC CASTKTGLNEQFF
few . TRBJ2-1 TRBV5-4 TGTGCCAGCAGCTTGGGTGTAGGAAAAACTTACAATGAGCAGTTCTTC CASSLGVGKTYNEQFF
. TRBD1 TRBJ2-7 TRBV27 TGTGCCAGCAGTTTAACGGGACAGGGCCACGAGCAGTACTTC CASSLTGQGHEQYF
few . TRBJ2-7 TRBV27 TGTGCCAGCAGGGGGGGGCAGGGGTATTCCTACGAGCAGTACTTC CASRGGQGYSYEQYF
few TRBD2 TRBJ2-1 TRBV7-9 TGTGCCAGCAGCTTTTTGGCGGGAGGTAGCCATGAGCAGTTCTTC CASSFLAGGSHEQFF
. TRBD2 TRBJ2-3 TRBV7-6 TGTGCCAGCAGCTTACGGACCGGGACTAAGGGTTATTATTTT CASSLRTGTKGYYF
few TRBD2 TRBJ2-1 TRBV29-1 TGCAGCGTTGATGAACTAGCGAACTACAATGAGCAGTTCTTC CSVDELANYNEQFF
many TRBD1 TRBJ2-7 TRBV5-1 TGCGCCAGCAGCTTGACCGGGACAGGGGGCATCTACGAGCAGTACTTC CASSLTGTGGIYEQYF
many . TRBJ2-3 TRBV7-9 TGTGCCAGCAGCTTAACGTCGGGGGAAGATACGCAGTATTTT CASSLTSGEDTQYF
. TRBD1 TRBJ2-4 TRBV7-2 TGTGCCAGCAGCTTGGGACAGGGTATTTTTGACATTCAGTACTTC CASSLGQGIFDIQYF
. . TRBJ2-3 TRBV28 TGTGCCAGCAGTAGCCCTTATCGACAACTCACAGATACGCAGTATTTT CASSSPYRQLTDTQYF
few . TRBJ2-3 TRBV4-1 TGCGCCAGCAGTGGACCTCACAAGTACTCAGATACGCAGTATTTT CASSGPHKYSDTQYF
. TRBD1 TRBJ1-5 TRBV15 TGTACCACCAGCCGAGACAGGGGGGGCAATCAGCCCCAGCATTTT CTTSRDRGGNQPQHF
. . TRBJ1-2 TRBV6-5 TGTGCCAGCAGTTACCAGACAGGATCTTATGGCTACACCTTC CASSYQTGSYGYTF
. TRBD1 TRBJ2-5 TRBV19 TGTGCCAGTAGTATTTCGGCGAGACAGGGGCGGGAGACCCAGTACTTC CASSISARQGRETQYF
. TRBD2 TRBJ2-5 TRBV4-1 TGCGCCAGCAGCCAATATCCGGGACTAGCTTTGGAGACCCAGTACTTC CASSQYPGLALETQYF
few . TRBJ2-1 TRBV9 TGTGCCAGCAGCGTAGGGGGGGCCCTCGTTAACAATGAGCAGTTCTTC CASSVGGALVNNEQFF
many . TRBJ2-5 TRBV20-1 TGCAGCTCGAACTCAGGGCCCCAAGAGACCCAGTACTTC CSSNSGPQETQYF
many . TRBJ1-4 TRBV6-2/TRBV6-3 TGTGCCAGCAACTGGGAAAATAATGAAAAACTGTTTTTT CASNWENNEKLFF
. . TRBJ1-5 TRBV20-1 TGCAGTGCTAGTAACGGTTATCAGCCCCAGCATTTT CSASNGYQPQHF
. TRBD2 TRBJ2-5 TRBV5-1 TGCGCCAGCAGCTTGACTAGCGGGAGGTTGGAGACCCAGTACTTC CASSLTSGRLETQYF
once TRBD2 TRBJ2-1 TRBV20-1 TGCAGTGCTAGAGATCCGGAGGTTGTACTAGCGAGGGATTACAATGAGCAGTTCTTC CSARDPEVVLARDYNEQFF
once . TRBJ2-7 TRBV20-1 TGCAGTGCTAGGGAGTCAGACTACGAGCAGTACTTC CSARESDYEQYF
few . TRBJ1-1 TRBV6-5 TGTGCCAGCAGTTACTCGGGAAGATTCACTGAAGCTTTCTTT CASSYSGRFTEAFF
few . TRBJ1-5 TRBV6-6 TGTGCCAGCACCTCAACAGGCAATAGCAATCAGCCCCAGCATTTT CASTSTGNSNQPQHF
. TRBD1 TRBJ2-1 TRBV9 TGTGCCAGCAGCACGCCCCTGGGACAGGGGCACAATGAGCAGTTCTTC CASSTPLGQGHNEQFF
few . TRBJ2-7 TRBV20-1 TGCAGTGCCCAATCGCGCCGGGGCGGGTACGAGCAGTACTTC CSAQSRRGGYEQYF
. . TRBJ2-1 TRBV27 TGTACCAGCTACGTCGGGAATGGGCAGTTCTTC CTSYVGNGQFF
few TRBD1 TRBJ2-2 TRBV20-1 TGCAGTGCTAGACACAGGGGGCGTGTGGGCACCGGGGAGCTGTTTTTT CSARHRGRVGTGELFF